Below, 19 T cell receptor beta chains from the same sample are listed, as sequenced in a study of shared clonotypes between healthy human individuals. Sequenced by immunoSEQ multiplex PCR; TCRdb stores in-frame clones only, minus some. The table records over a million clones, 75% to 80% of them present only once. Material for sequencing was memory CD4+ T cells from PBMCs. Subset defined: CD45RA-negative fraction. All receptors come from a man aged 18 to 30 in good health. Some clones in this sample may be carry-over from other donors' samples.

V gene TRBV5-4 combines with J gene TRBJ2-3; 9 bases line up with TRBD2. This CDR3 spans 16 amino acids. Germline V lookup: CDR1 SGHNT, CDR2 YYREEE (reference sequence). V lost 5 bases and J lost 4; bases outside the gene matches: 11. CDR3 region: CASSRAGTSTPDTQYF. The DNA for the CDR3 is TGTGCCAGCAGTCGGGCGGGGACTAGCACCCCAGATACGCAGTATTTT.

Remarks on this clone: Other DNA sequences in the sample encode the same CDR3. This chain joins TRBV2 and TRBJ2-5; D ambiguous. Germline assignment: CDR1 SNHLY and CDR2 FYNNEI. The CDR3 extends over 12 amino acids. V lost 3 bases to trimming and J lost 5 bases, with 7 bases between them. The CDR3, as DNA: TGTGCCAGCAGTGAGGGCGTGGAGACCCAGTACTTC. This translates into CASSEGVETQYF.

This chain uses TRBV9 with TRBJ2-1; TRBD2 matches at 8 bases. Trimming took 3 bases from V and 8 from J; bases not matched to a gene: 7. The CDR3 is 14 amino acids. Germline V lookup: CDR1 SGDLS, CDR2 YYNGEE. The CDR3 reads CASSGLASSDEQFF. The CDR3 DNA reads TGTGCCAGCAGCGGACTAGCGAGCAGCGATGAGCAGTTCTTC. The variable domain in full, completed from reference TRBV9 and TRBJ2-1, reads DSGVTQTPKHLITATGQRVTLRCSPRSGDLSVYWYQQSLDQGLQFLIQYYNGEERAKGNILERFSAQQFPDLHSELNLSSLELGDSALYFCASSGLASSDEQFFGPGTRLTVL.

The J gene is TRBJ2-1, the V gene TRBV5-6; D remains ambiguous. Germline assignment: CDR1 SGHDT and CDR2 YYEEEE. The CDR3 totals 13 residues. V shed 4 bases and J shed 6 bases, with 11 bases lying between them. The CDR3 sequence is CASSVSARNEQFF. DNA for the CDR3: TGTGCCAGCAGCGTCTCAGCGCGCAATGAGCAGTTCTTC.

The chain joins TRBV2 to TRBJ2-2, with TRBD1 identical over 7 bases. This CDR3 is built from 15 residues. Germline trimming cut 2 bases from V and 8 bases from J; bases unmatched to any gene: 8. The germline V gene has CDR1 SNHLY and CDR2 FYNNEI. CDR3 loop: CASSETGTVTGELFF. In nucleotides, the CDR3 is TGTGCCAGCAGTGAAACCGGGACAGTAACTGGGGAGCTGTTTTTT.

The chain is built from TRBV25-1 and TRBJ2-7; D remains unclear. The CDR3 covers 13 residues. Germline V gene sequence: CDR1 MGHDK, CDR2 SYGVNS. V was cut by 3 bases and J by 1 base, with 7 bases left in between. The CDR3 sequence is CASSDTSSYEQYF. In DNA form, the CDR3 reads TGTGCCAGCAGTGACACCTCGTCCTACGAGCAGTACTTC.

V gene TRBV2 combines with J gene TRBJ2-6; D remains unclear. Trimming left V 5 bases short and J 4 bases short, with 15 bases between. The CDR3 totals 16 residues. Germline V gene data show CDR1 as SNHLY and CDR2 as FYNNEI. The CDR3 nucleotides are TGTGCCAGCAGTTTTTCGACGGGTGTCGGGGCCAACGTCCTGACTTTC. Translated, it gives CASSFSTGVGANVLTF.

The chain joins TRBV19 to TRBJ2-3, with 7 positions matching TRBD2. CDR1 LNHDA and CDR2 SQIVND come from the germline V gene (reference sequence). CDR3 length: 14 amino acids. Germline trimming cut 7 bases from V and 4 bases from J; bases unmatched to any gene: 8. CDR3 sequence reads: CASMKWEGSDTQYF. Here the CDR3 DNA reads TGTGCCAGTATGAAGTGGGAGGGGTCAGATACGCAGTATTTT. The variable domain in full, with the rest retrieved from reference TRBV19 and TRBJ2-3, is DGGITQSPKYLFRKEGQNVTLSCEQNLNHDAMYWYRQDPGQGLRLIYYSQIVNDFQKGDIAEGYSVSREKKESFPLTVTSAQKNPTAFYLCASMKWEGSDTQYFGPGTRLTVL.

There are many counts of this clone. The chain uses TRBV11-2 and TRBJ2-5; a possible D gene is TRBD2 (6 bases). Trimming stripped 3 bases from V and 2 bases from J, with 10 bases between. Germline CDR1 is SGHAT and CDR2 is FQNNGV. CDR3 size: 14 residues. The CDR3, as DNA: TGTGCCAGCAGCTTTGGGGCGGGGCAAGAGACCCAGTACTTC. It codes for CASSFGAGQETQYF.

The chain carries TRBV6-4 and TRBJ2-1, with TRBD1 matching 7 bases. This CDR3 comprises 16 residues. Germline V lookup: CDR1 MRHNA, CDR2 SNTAGT. Trimming cost V 0 bases and J 8 bases; bases outside gene matches: 10. CDR3 bases: TGTGCCAGCAGTGACTCAGGGGGCGTCATCGTAGATGAGCAGTTCTTC. Its protein product is CASSDSGGVIVDEQFF.

A word on this clone: This clone may be a read error of a much larger clone one base away. Other DNA sequences in the same sample also yield this CDR3. This chain uses TRBV28 with TRBJ1-5; D gene ambiguous. The V gene's germline CDR1 is MDHEN and CDR2 SYDVKM. Trimming pared 2 bases from V and 6 bases from J, leaving 5 bases between. The CDR3 sequence is 12 residues long. The CDR3 here is CASSLKGQPQHF. The CDR3 coding sequence is TGTGCCAGCAGTTTAAAGGGTCAGCCCCAGCATTTT.

This clone was seen a few times. One end of the junction fails to match germline, which may point to a read error. The chain combines TRBV15 with TRBJ1-5, with a possible D match to TRBD1 (5 bases). This CDR3 contains 14 residues. Germline loops: CDR1 LNHNV, CDR2 YYDKDF (reference sequence). The CDR3 region has the DNA TGTGCCACCAGCGAGGGGCGGAGCAATCAGTCCCAGCATTTT. It specifies CATSEGRSNQSQHF.

V and J are TRBV25-1 and TRBJ1-4; weak D call: TRBD1 (6 bases). V lost 3 bases, J lost 7 bases, and 12 bases lay in between. The germline V gene has CDR1 MGHDK and CDR2 SYGVNS. The CDR3 spans 14 residues. The CDR3 nucleotides are TGTGCCAGCAGTGAGACAGGAATCGGTGAAAAACTGTTTTTT. Translating it yields CASSETGIGEKLFF.

There are many counts of this clone. V gene TRBV2 combines with J gene TRBJ1-5, with 7 nucleotides matching TRBD1. The V gene's germline CDR1 is SNHLY and CDR2 FYNNEI. V dropped 4 bases and J dropped 4; count of bases not matched to a gene: 10. This CDR3 contains 16 residues. The CDR3 DNA follows: TGTGCCAGCAGTGCCCCAGGGACAGTGGGAAATCAGCCCCAGCATTTT. Translating it yields CASSAPGTVGNQPQHF.

The V and J genes are TRBV18 and TRBJ2-1, with 11 bases aligning to TRBD2. Germline values: CDR1 KGHSH, CDR2 LQKENI. J lost 9 bases, V lost 2 bases, and 9 bases had no gene match. This CDR3 is built from 16 residues. Here the CDR3 DNA reads TGTGCCAGCTCACCATCGTTAACTAGCGGGAGCTCTGAGCAGTTCTTC. Its protein is CASSPSLTSGSSEQFF.

The V and J genes are TRBV27 and TRBJ1-4, with TRBD1 matching 8 bases. CDR1 and CDR2 (germline): MNHEY, SMNVEV (reference sequence). CDR3 size: 14 residues. With V trimmed by 7 bases and J by 5 bases, 6 bases remained unmatched. The CDR3: CASTGQGANEKLFF. The CDR3 DNA sequence: TGTGCCAGCACCGGACAGGGAGCAAATGAAAAACTGTTTTTT.

In this sample, this clone turned up a few times. This rearrangement joins TRBV7-2 to TRBJ1-4; D gene ambiguous. The CDR3 has 15 residues. V was pared by 5 bases and J by 4 bases, with 14 bases between. CDR1 is SGHTA, CDR2 FQGNSA, per germline. The CDR3 DNA follows: TGTGCCAGCAGCCTATCCGGCGGTCTTAATGAAAAACTGTTTTTT. Residues: CASSLSGGLNEKLFF.

This chain links TRBV7-3 with TRBJ2-1, with a possible D match to TRBD2 (6 bases). Germline CDR1 is SGHTA and CDR2 is FQGTGA. V dropped 1 base and J dropped 8 bases, with 21 bases sitting between them. The CDR3 has 17 amino acids. CDR3 bases: TGTGCCAGCAGCTTAAGGATTGGGCCCCGGGGGTCCGATGAGCAGTTCTTC. Translating it yields CASSLRIGPRGSDEQFF.

The chain couples TRBV6-6 to TRBJ2-7; 7 bases match TRBD1. The CDR3 has 13 residues. Looked up from germline, CDR1 is MNHNY and CDR2 is SVGAGI (reference sequence). The V and J ends lost 8 bases and 2 bases, in that order; junction bases with no gene match: 6. DNA for the CDR3: TGTGCCAGCCGGCAGGGACAGCCCTACGAGCAGTACTTC. Protein sequence: CASRQGQPYEQYF.